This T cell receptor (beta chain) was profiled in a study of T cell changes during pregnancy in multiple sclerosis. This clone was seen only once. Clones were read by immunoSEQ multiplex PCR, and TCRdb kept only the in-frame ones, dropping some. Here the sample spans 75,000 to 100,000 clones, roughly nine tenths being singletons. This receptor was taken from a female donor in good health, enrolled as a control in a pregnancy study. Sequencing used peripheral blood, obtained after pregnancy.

The CDR3 here is CASSHFGRERDTQYF. The CDR3 coding sequence is TGTGCCAGCAGCCATTTTGGTCGTGAGAGGGATACGCAGTATTTT. This rearrangement joins TRBV14 to TRBJ2-3; D ambiguous. The CDR3 contains 15 residues. Germline V gives CDR1 SGHDN, CDR2 FVKESK. V was clipped by 3 bases and J by 6 bases, with 16 bases between them.